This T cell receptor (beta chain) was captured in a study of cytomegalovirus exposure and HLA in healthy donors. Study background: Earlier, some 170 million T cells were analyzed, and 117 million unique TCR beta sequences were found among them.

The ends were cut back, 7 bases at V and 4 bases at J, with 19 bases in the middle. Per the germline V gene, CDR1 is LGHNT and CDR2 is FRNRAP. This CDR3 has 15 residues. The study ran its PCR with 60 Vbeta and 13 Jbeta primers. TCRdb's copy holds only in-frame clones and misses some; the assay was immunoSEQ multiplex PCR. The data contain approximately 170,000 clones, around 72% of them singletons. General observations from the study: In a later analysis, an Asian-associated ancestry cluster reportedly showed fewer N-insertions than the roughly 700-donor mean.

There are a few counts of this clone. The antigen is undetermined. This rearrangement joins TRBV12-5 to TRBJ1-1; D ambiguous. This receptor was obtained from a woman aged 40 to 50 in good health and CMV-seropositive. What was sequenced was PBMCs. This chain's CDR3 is CASAPSVRRGTEAFF. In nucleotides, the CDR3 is TGTGCTAGTGCCCCGTCGGTACGACGGGGCACTGAAGCTTTCTTT.